Below are 5 T cell receptor beta chains sequenced from a single sample in a study of Ad26.COV2.S vaccination and SARS-CoV-2 variants. Sample treatment: roughly 20 received Ad26.COV2.S at low or high dose, single or two shots; 5 received placebo; per-sample allocation not given. It was on day 63 after the first vaccine or placebo injection that samples were taken. Sequencing used immunoSEQ multiplex PCR; TCRdb keeps in-frame clones, though not all of them. The table records 300,000 to 500,000 clones, about 88% of them present only once. Source: peripheral blood, taken in a trial of Ad26.COV2.S vaccine versus placebo. Receptors were obtained from a person between 18 and 65 years old who received the Ad26.COV2.S COVID-19 vaccine or a placebo.

The chain employs TRBV7-8 and TRBJ1-3; 7 bases agree with TRBD1. The trim removed 3 bases at V and 8 bases at J, leaving 10 bases unmatched. The CDR3 consists of 15 residues. The germline V gene has CDR1 SGHVS and CDR2 FQNEAQ. The CDR3 nucleotides are TGTGCCAGCAGCTTGTTGGGGGGACAGTGGGACACCATATATTTT. This translates into CASSLLGGQWDTIYF.

The V gene is TRBV2, the J gene TRBJ1-5; the D is unclear. V lost 6 bases to trimming and J lost 0 bases, with 12 bases between them. Per germline, CDR1 SNHLY and CDR2 FYNNEI. The CDR3 covers 15 residues. CDR3 in amino acids: CASSAGAYSNQPQHF. In nucleotides, the CDR3 is TGTGCCAGCAGCGCGGGAGCCTATAGCAATCAGCCCCAGCATTTT.

V gene TRBV7-9 combines with J gene TRBJ1-1; tentative D call: TRBD1 (5 bases). Trimming shortened V by 2 bases and J by 3 bases, and 7 bases separated the two germline ends. The CDR3 loop spans 13 amino acids. Per the germline V gene, CDR1 is SEHNR and CDR2 is FQNEAQ (reference sequence). CDR3 bases: TGTGCCAGCAGCTTATGGGGGGACACTGAAGCTTTCTTT. Its protein is CASSLWGDTEAFF.

The V gene is TRBV6-5, the J gene TRBJ1-6; 7 bases match TRBD1. The J segment lost 7 bases and the V segment lost 6 bases, leaving 6 bases of the junction unmatched. CDR1 MNHEY and CDR2 SVGAGI come from the germline V gene. CDR3 length: 14 amino acids. The CDR3 loop is CASRKGTENSPLHF. CDR3 nucleotides: TGTGCCAGCAGAAAAGGGACAGAGAATTCACCCCTCCACTTT.

The chain employs TRBV7-8 and TRBJ1-5; unclear D gene. This CDR3 region has 15 residues. Deletions cut 4 bases from V and 7 bases from J, with 17 bases between. The germline CDR1 and CDR2 sequences are SGHVS and FQNEAQ. The CDR3 nucleotides are TGTGCCAGCAGCTCAAGCGTCTCAGCCGTCCAGCCCCAGCATTTT. Translation: CASSSSVSAVQPQHF.